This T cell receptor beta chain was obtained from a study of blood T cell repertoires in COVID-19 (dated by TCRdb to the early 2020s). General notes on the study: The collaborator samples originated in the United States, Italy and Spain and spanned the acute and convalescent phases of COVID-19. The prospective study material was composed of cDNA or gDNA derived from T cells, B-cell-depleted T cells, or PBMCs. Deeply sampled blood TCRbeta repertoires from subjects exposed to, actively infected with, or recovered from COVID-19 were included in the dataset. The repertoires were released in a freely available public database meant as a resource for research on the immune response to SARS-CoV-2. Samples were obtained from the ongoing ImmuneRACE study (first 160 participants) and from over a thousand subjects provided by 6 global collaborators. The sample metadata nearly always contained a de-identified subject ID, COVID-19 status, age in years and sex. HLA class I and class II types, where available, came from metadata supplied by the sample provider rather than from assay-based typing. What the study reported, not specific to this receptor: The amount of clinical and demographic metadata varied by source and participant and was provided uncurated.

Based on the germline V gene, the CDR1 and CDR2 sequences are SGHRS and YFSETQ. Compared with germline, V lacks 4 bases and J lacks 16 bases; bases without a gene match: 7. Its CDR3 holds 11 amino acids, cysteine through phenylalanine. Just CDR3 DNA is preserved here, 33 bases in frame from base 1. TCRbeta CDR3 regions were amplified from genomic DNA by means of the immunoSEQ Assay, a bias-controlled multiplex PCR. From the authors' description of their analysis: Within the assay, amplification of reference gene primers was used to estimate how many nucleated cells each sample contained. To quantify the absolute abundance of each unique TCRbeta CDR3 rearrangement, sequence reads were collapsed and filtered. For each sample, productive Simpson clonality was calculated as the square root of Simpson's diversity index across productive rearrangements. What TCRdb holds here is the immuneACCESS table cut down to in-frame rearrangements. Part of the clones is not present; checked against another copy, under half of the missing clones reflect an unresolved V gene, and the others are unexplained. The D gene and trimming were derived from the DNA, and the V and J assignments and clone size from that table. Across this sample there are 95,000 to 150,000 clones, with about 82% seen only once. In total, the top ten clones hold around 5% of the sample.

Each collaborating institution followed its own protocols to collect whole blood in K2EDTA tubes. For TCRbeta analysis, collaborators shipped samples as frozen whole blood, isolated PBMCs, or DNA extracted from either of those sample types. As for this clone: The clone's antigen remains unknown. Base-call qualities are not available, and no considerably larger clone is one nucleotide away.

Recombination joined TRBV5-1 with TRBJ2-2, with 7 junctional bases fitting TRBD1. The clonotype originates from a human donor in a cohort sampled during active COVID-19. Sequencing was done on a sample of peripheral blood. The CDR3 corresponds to CASSATGYEFF. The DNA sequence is TGCGCCAGCAGCGCGACAGGGTATGAGTTTTTT.